This T cell receptor beta chain was observed in a study of T cell responses to AZD1222 COVID-19 vaccine. General study results and limits: Reports indicate that nearly half of spike-specific TCRs are directed at unmutated variant regions. Mostly white British, mostly female donors; authors suggested clonal diversity may be underestimated.

Clones were sequenced by immunoSEQ multiplex PCR, and TCRdb holds only the in-frame ones, with some missing. The sample includes 130,000 to 150,000 clones, approximately 90% seen only once; the top ten take 4% to 6%. For this clone: The target antigen is unknown.

The germline gives CDR1 SGHTA, CDR2 FQGNSA. CDR3 length: 17 residues. The ends were cut back, 3 bases at V and 9 bases at J, with 21 bases in the middle. This clonotype originated in an adult in good health. This chain uses TRBV7-2 with TRBJ1-6, with D uncertain. The specimen was peripheral blood, collected on day 0 of AZD1222 vaccination. The CDR3 bases are TGTGCCAGCAGCTTCCTACCCCCCCGGGATTTACTTTCACCCCTCCACTTT. Protein product: CASSFLPPRDLLSPLHF.